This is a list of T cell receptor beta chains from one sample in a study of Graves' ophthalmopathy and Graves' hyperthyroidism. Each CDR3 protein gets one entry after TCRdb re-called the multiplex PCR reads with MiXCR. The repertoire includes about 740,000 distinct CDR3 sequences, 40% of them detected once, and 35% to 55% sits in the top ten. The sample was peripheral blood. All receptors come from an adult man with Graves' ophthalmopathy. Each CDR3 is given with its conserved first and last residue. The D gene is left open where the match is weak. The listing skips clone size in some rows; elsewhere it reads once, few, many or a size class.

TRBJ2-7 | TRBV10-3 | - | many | TGTGCCATCGGGAGCTACGAGCAGTACTTC | CAIGSYEQYF
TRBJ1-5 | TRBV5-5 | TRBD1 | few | TGCGCCAGCAGCCAAGATGGACAGGGGGAACAGCCCCAGCATTTT | CASSQDGQGEQPQHF
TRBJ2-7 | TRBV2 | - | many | TGTGCCAGCAGTGAGGGCGGTTACAACTCCTACGAGCAGTACTTC | CASSEGGYNSYEQYF
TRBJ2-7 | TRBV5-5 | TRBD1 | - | TGCGCCAGCAGCCAAGCTCTCACAGGGGATTACGAGCAGTACTTC | CASSQALTGDYEQYF
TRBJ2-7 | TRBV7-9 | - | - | TGTGCCAGCAGCCAACATGACAGGACGATATCCTACGAGCAGTACTTC | CASSQHDRTISYEQYF
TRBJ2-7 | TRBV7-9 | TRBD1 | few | TGTGCCAGCAGCCCGCCCCGACAGGGCACCTACGAGCAGTACTTC | CASSPPRQGTYEQYF
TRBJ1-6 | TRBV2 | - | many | TGTGCCACCATGACTGGGGACTCCTATAATTCACCCCTCCACTTT | CATMTGDSYNSPLHF
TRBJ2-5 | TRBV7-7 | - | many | TGTGCCAGCAGCGCCGATCATCAGAGAGAGACCCAGTACTTC | CASSADHQRETQYF
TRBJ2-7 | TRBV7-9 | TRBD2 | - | TGTGCCAGCAGCAGCGTGCTAGCGGGTTACGCTTCCTACGAGCAGTACTTC | CASSSVLAGYASYEQYF
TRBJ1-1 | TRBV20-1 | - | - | TGCAGTGCTTCCCGAGAGACGGACAGCACTGAAGCTTTCTTT | CSASRETDSTEAFF
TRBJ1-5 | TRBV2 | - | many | TGTGCCAGCTCACGGGACAATAGCAATCAGCCCCAGCATTTT | CASSRDNSNQPQHF
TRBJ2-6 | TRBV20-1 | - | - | TGCAGTGCTAGTGGCGATGGGGAAGCTAACGTCCTGACTTTC | CSASGDGEANVLTF
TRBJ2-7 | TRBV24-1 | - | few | TGTGCCACCAGTGATTCAGGCCCCTACTCCTACGAGCAGTACTTC | CATSDSGPYSYEQYF
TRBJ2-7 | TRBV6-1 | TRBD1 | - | TGTGCCAGCAGTGTAGAGACAGGGCGTAACGAGCAGTACTTC | CASSVETGRNEQYF
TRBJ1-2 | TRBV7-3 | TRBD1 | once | TGTGCCAGCAGCCCAGCAGGGGGCGTAGGTGGCTACACCTTC | CASSPAGGVGGYTF
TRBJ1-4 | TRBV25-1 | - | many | TGTGCCAGCAGGAAATCGGGGGGTGGTAATGAAAAACTGTTTTTT | CASRKSGGGNEKLFF
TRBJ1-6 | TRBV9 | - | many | TGTGCCAGCAGCGCCGGTCCGGGATCCTTTAATTCACCCCTCCACTTT | CASSAGPGSFNSPLHF
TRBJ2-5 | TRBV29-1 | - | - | TGCAGCGTTGGGCAGATCAGGGCGAGGCAAGAGACCCAGTACTTC | CSVGQIRARQETQYF
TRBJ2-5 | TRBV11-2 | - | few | TGTGCCAGCAGTTTATACCGTCCTACTGAGACCCAGTACTTC | CASSLYRPTETQYF
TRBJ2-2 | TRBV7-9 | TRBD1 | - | TGTGCCAGCAGCTCCGGGACAGGGGACGCCGGGGAGCTGTTTTTT | CASSSGTGDAGELFF
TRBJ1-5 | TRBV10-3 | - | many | TGTGCCATCAGTACAGGTGAAAACAATCAGCCCCAGCATTTT | CAISTGENNQPQHF
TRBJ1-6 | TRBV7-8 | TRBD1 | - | TGTGCCAGCAGCTTAGATGCAGGGGGCCTGTATAATTCACCCCTCCACTTT | CASSLDAGGLYNSPLHF
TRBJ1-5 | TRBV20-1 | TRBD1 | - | TGCAGTGCTACTCCGGGACAGGGACAAAGTCAGCCCCAGCATTTT | CSATPGQGQSQPQHF
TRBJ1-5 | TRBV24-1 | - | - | TGTGCCAGCAGTTCGAAATTAGCCGACAGTCTAAATCAGCCCCAGCATTTT | CASSSKLADSLNQPQHF
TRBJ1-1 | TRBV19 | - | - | TGTGCCAGTCGCGACGGGGTTGACACTGAAGCTTTCTTT | CASRDGVDTEAFF
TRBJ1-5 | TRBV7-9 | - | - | TGTGCCAGCAGCTTAGGACAGGACCTCGGGCAGCCCCAGCATTTT | CASSLGQDLGQPQHF
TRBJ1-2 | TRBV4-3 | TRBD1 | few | TGCGCCAGCAGCCACAAGGGACAGGGGAACTATGGCTACACCTTC | CASSHKGQGNYGYTF
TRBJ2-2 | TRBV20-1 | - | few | TGCAGTGCTAGTAACGCCGGGGAGCTGTTTTTT | CSASNAGELFF
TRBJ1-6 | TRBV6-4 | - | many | TGTGCCAGCAGTGACTCGCAGGGAGGTTCACCCCTCCACTTT | CASSDSQGGSPLHF
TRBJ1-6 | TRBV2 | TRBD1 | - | TGTGCCAGCAGCCAAGGACAGGCGCGATATTCACCCCTCCACTTT | CASSQGQARYSPLHF
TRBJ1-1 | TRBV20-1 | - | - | TGCAGTGCTTTCACCGGGCTCCCGAACACTGAAGCTTTCTTT | CSAFTGLPNTEAFF
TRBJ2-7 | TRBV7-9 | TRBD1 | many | TGTGCCAGCAGCCGAAGACAGGGCCGATCCTACGAGCAGTACTTC | CASSRRQGRSYEQYF
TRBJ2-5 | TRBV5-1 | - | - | TGCGCCAGCAGCTTGGCCCAGGGAGGTCAGCCCCAGTACTTC | CASSLAQGGQPQYF
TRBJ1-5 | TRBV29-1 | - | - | - | CSVATGSYEHF
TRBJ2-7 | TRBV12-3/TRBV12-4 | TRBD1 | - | TGTGCCAGCAGTGGCTTGACAGGGGGGATAGTCTCCTACGAGCAGTACTTC | CASSGLTGGIVSYEQYF
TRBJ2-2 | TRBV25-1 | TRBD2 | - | TGTGCCAGCAGTTACCTACCGGGACTAGCGGGGTCGAACACCGGGGAGCTGTTTTTT | CASSYLPGLAGSNTGELFF
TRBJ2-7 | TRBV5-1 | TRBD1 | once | TGCGCCAGCAGCTTGGCGGACAGGGCTGTTCACGAGCAGTACTTC | CASSLADRAVHEQYF
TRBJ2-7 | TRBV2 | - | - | TGTGCCAGCAGTGGAGAGGTTCAAGGGGAGCAGTACTTC | CASSGEVQGEQYF
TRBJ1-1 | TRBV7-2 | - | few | TGTGCCAGCAGCTTAATAGTGGGGGTTTATGAGAACACTGAAGCTTTCTTT | CASSLIVGVYENTEAFF
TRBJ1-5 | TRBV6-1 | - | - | TGTGCCAGCAGTGAAGCGCTGGGGCGACCGCATTTT | CASSEALGRPHF
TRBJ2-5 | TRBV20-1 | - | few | TGCAGTGTGGGGGGACGGGGAGAGACCCAGTACTTC | CSVGGRGETQYF
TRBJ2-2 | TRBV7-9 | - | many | TGTGCCAGCAGCCCGAGACTCCCCCAGCGGAGGGGGGCCGGGGAGCTGTTTTTT | CASSPRLPQRRGAGELFF
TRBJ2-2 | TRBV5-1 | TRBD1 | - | TGCGCCAGCAGCCGGGGACAGGAGGGGAGCACCGGGGAGCTGTTTTTT | CASSRGQEGSTGELFF
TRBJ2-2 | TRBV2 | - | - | TGTGCCAGCAGTTCACCCTTGCGACCCGGGGAGCTGTTTTTT | CASSSPLRPGELFF
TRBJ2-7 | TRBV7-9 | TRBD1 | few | TGTGCCAGCAGCTGGACAGGGGGGACCTACGAGCAGTACTTC | CASSWTGGTYEQYF
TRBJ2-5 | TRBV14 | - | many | TGTGCCAGCAGCCAAGATATTGGCGGAGAGACCCAGTACTTC | CASSQDIGGETQYF
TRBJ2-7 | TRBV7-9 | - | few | TGTGCCAGCAGCTTACATTCGGGATTGACGTCCGAGCAGTACTTC | CASSLHSGLTSEQYF
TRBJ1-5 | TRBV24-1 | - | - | TGTGCCACCAGTGATTCCCCAGGGGATGAGCCCCAGCATTTT | CATSDSPGDEPQHF